This TCR beta chain was sequenced for a study of cytotoxic CD8 clonotypes in ibrutinib-treated CLL. About the research overall: Investigators collected response samples after a median approximately eleven months of treatment, range 6 to 36. Study-level points and caveats: Pretreatment clonality was elevated relative to age-matched healthy donors and paralleled circulating CD8+ T-cell counts.

In the case of this clone: Its specificity is unknown.

Cryopreserved PBMCs supplied 2 to 2.5 micrograms of genomic DNA for TCR beta libraries. Assay: immunoSEQ multiplex PCR; the TCRdb copy retains only in-frame clones and omits some. The sample holds 40,000 or so clones, roughly 69% seen once. V gave up 4 bases and J gave up 8 bases, with 9 bases separating them. Germline CDR1 is SGHTA and CDR2 is FQGNSA. The CDR3 loop spans 12 amino acids. The rearrangement links TRBV7-2 to TRBJ2-1; no firm D call. The TCR sequence derives from a human donor with chronic lymphocytic leukemia. The sample here was PBMCs, taken after 12 months of ibrutinib treatment. The CDR3 here is CASSSSRHEQFF. The DNA of the CDR3 is TGTGCCAGCAGCTCATCCCGCCATGAGCAGTTCTTC.